The sequence of this TCR beta chain was determined in a study of PD-1 blockade in classical Hodgkin lymphoma. Whole-study findings and limits: It was CD4+ TCR diversity, not CD8+, that rose significantly by C4D1. Newly diagnosed patients were reported to start with lower TCR diversity than healthy donors. Prior therapy or disease activity may underlie the repertoire differences, whose causes remain undefined.

Concerning this clone: Its antigen is as yet unknown.

Produced via immunoSEQ multiplex PCR; TCRdb's table is partial and in-frame only. The table records 8,500 or so clones, 84% of them present only once. Each patient's relapse followed autologous stem cell transplantation, and brentuximab vedotin exposure varied. Thawed PBMCs underwent magnetic negative selection to yield purified CD4+ T cells. V lost 6 bases and J lost 1, with 18 bases in between. Per germline, CDR1 MDHEN and CDR2 SYDVKM. This CDR3 is built from 17 residues. The sample consisted of CD4+ T cells from blood, taken at baseline. The chain couples TRBV28 to TRBJ2-2; D possibly uses TRBD1 or TRBD2 (5 bases each). This receptor was taken from a human donor with classical Hodgkin lymphoma. For the CDR3, the DNA is TGTGCCAGCAGACCTGGGACCGCCCGGGGGAACACCGGGGAGCTGTTTTTT. Residues: CASRPGTARGNTGELFF.